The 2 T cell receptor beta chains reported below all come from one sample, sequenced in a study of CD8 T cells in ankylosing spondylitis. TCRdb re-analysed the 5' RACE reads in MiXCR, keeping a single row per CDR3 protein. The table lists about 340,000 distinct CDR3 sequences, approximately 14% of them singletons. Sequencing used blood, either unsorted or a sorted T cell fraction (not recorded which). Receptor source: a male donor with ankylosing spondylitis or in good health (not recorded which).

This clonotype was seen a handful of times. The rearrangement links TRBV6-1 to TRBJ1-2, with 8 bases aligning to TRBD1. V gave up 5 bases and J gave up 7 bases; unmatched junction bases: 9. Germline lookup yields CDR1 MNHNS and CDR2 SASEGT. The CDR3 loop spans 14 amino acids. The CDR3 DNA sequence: TGTGCCAGCAGTACAGAAACAGGGGGGTTTGGCTACACCTTC. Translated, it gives CASSTETGGFGYTF.

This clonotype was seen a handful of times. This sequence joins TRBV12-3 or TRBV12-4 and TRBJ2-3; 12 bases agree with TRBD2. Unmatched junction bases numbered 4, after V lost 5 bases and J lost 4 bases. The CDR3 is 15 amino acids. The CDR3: CASSAGLAGPDTQYF. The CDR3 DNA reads TGTGCCAGCAGTGCCGGACTAGCGGGGCCAGATACGCAGTATTTT.